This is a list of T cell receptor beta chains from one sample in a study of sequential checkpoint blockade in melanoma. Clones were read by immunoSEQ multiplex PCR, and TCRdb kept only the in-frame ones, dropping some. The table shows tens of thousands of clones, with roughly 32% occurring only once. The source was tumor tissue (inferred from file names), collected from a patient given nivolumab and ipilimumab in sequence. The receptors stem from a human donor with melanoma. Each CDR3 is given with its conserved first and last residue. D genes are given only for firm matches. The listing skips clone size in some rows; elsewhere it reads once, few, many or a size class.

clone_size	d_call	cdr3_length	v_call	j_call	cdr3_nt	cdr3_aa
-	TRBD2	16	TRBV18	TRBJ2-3	TGTGCCAGCTCACCACCGCAGGGAGGGTCTCGGGATACGCAGTATTTT	CASSPPQGGSRDTQYF
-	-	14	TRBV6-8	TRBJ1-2	TGTGCCAGCAGTTACAGGGCCTCCTCTTATGGCTACACCTTC	CASSYRASSYGYTF
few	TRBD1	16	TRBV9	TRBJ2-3	TGTGCCAGCAGCGTAGCCGGGGGACAGGGCACAGATACGCAGTATTTT	CASSVAGGQGTDTQYF
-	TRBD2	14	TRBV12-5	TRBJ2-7	TGTGCCAGCGCGGGGGTGCTAAGCTCCTACGAGCAGTACTTC	CASAGVLSSYEQYF
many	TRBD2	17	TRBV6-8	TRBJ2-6	TGTGCCAGCAGTTCGTCTGGACTAGACTCTGGGGCCAACGTCCTGACTTTC	CASSSSGLDSGANVLTF
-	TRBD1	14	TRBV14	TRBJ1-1	TGTGCCAGCAGCAGACGAGAGGGGGCGCGGGTAGCTTTCTTT	CASSRREGARVAFF
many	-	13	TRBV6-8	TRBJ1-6	TGTGCCAGCAGTTACTCGCAGGATTCACCCCTCCACTTT	CASSYSQDSPLHF
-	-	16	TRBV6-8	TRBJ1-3	TGTGCCAGCAGTAGTCCGGGGGGCGGCACTGGAAACACCATATATTTT	CASSSPGGGTGNTIYF
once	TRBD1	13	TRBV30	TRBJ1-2	TGTGCCTGGAGTGTAGAAGGGGGCGGTGGCTACACCTTC	CAWSVEGGGGYTF
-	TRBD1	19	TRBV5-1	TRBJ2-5	TGCGCCAGCAGCTTGATACCTAGCCAGGGGGAAATGATAGGAGAGACCCAGTACTTC	CASSLIPSQGEMIGETQYF
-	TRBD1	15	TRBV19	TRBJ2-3	TGTGCCAGTAGTACGCCGGGACAGGGCACGTTCACGCAGTATTTT	CASSTPGQGTFTQYF
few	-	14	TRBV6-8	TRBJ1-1	TGTGCCAGCAATTCCGGGACACTAAACACTGAAGCTTTCTTT	CASNSGTLNTEAFF
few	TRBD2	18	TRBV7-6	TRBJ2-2	TGTGCCAGCAGCTTAGCCGGAACGGGAGGCCGGAACACCGGGGAGCTGTTTTTT	CASSLAGTGGRNTGELFF
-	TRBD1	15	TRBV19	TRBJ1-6	TGTGCCAGCTCTCGGACAGGGGGCTATAATTCACCCCTCCACTTT	CASSRTGGYNSPLHF
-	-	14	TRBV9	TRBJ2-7	TGTGCCAGCAGCTTCGACTTAGGGGTGAACGAGCAGTACTTC	CASSFDLGVNEQYF
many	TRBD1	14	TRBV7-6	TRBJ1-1	TGTGCCAGCAGTAGGGACAGTAGCGGGGCTAATGGTTTCTTT	CASSRDSSGANGFF
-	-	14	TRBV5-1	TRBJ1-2	TGCGCCAGCAGCCCGGGATCCGGAGGGGTGGGCTACACCTTC	CASSPGSGGVGYTF